These T cell receptor beta chains were read from a single sample in a study of blood T cell repertoires in COVID-19. Repertoires were generated with immunoSEQ multiplex PCR, while TCRdb's copy carries only in-frame clones and drops some. The data show fewer than 150,000 clones, with approximately 87% seen just once and roughly 4% held by the top ten. The material sequenced was peripheral blood. These receptors were taken from a woman in her 40s with acute or convalescent COVID-19. Each CDR3 is given without its conserved first and last residue.

14 | TRBJ2-3 | TRBV18 | ASSSLAGPKTDTQY
11 | TRBJ2-1 | TRBV24-1 | ATSSGGSYEQF
11 | TRBJ2-7 | TRBV11-2 | ASSWLRGYEQY
13 | TRBJ2-7 | TRBV4-2 | ASSILRDRAYEQY
13 | TRBJ1-4 | TRBV7-2 | ASSLGGGLDEKLF
14 | TRBJ2-3 | TRBV2 | ASSAEGGLRTDTQY
10 | TRBJ2-7 | TRBV27 | ASRNQIYEQY
16 | TRBJ1-5 | TRBV5-1 | ASSIGGAGEGSNQPQH
12 | TRBJ1-3 | TRBV7-2 | ASSFTGVGNTIY
12 | TRBJ2-2 | TRBV30 | AWSIDRNTGELF
14 | TRBJ1-1 | TRBV6-2/TRBV6-3 | ASSYSTGLGNTEAF
13 | TRBJ1-6 | TRBV4-3 | ASSHGTARNSPLH
14 | TRBJ2-6 | TRBV7-2 | ASSLPRTGGANVLT
11 | TRBJ1-2 | TRBV12-3/TRBV12-4 | ASSFDSIYGYT
12 | TRBJ1-2 | TRBV5-6 | ASSPGQGVGGYT
13 | TRBJ2-1 | TRBV11-2 | ASSLDGLAGRSRV
14 | TRBJ2-5 | TRBV4-1 | ASSQDLRGSRGTQY
14 | TRBJ2-1 | TRBV13 | ASSLVLPSSYNEQF
8 | TRBJ1-2 | TRBV7-9 | ASHTGPRD
13 | TRBJ1-2 | TRBV28 | ASSFYTGQNYGYT
12 | TRBJ1-4 | TRBV6-4 | AIPPRGGDEKLF
11 | TRBJ1-2 | TRBV9 | ASSPTVDYGYT
12 | TRBJ1-5 | TRBV7-8 | ASSLGGRGQPQH
13 | TRBJ1-1 | TRBV28 | ASSLFGEVITEAF
13 | TRBJ2-7 | TRBV9 | ASSVAPTVSYEQY
11 | TRBJ1-4 | TRBV3-1/TRBV3-2 | ASSTGQREKLF
12 | TRBJ1-6 | TRBV6-5 | ASRSPGDASPLH
13 | TRBJ1-1 | TRBV6-5 | ASSRRTGGITEAF
13 | TRBJ1-5 | TRBV5-1 | ASSLGHNSNQPQH
11 | TRBJ2-7 | TRBV3-1/TRBV3-2 | ASSAGTSGEQY
15 | TRBJ2-3 | TRBV7-6 | ASSLSPSGGTTDTQY
11 | TRBJ1-4 | TRBV15 | ATSRGTGEKLF
14 | TRBJ2-7 | TRBV7-8 | ASSLDRTGTTYEQY
14 | TRBJ2-7 | TRBV25-1 | ASSEARASGSYEQY
14 | TRBJ2-2 | TRBV28 | ASSFRTGGRSGELF
12 | TRBJ2-4 | TRBV7-2 | ASSSAGAKNIQY
13 | TRBJ1-1 | TRBV4-1 | ASSLDRGTGNEAF
11 | TRBJ2-2 | TRBV7-6 | ASSLKNTGELF
12 | TRBJ1-5 | TRBV6-6 | ASSGSLGNQPQH
14 | TRBJ2-1 | TRBV7-6 | ASSLAPSGSENEQF
14 | TRBJ2-1 | TRBV5-5 | ASSLVGGAPYNEQF
10 | TRBJ1-1 | TRBV14 | ASSHLNTEAF